A single sample is the source of the 32 T cell receptor beta chains below, sequenced in a study of cytomegalovirus exposure and HLA in healthy donors. Profiling relied on immunoSEQ multiplex PCR, and the TCRdb table lists in-frame clones only, not all of them. The table lists more than 100,000 clones, approximately 88% of them singletons. The specimen was PBMCs. The receptors come from a woman aged 18-29 years in good health and CMV-seropositive.

V and J are TRBV30 and TRBJ1-4, with unresolved D. The germline V gene encodes CDR1 GTSNPN and CDR2 SVGIG (reference sequence). Trimming left V 4 bases short and J 4 bases short, with 4 bases between. The CDR3 is 11 amino acids. CDR3 nucleotide sequence: TGTGCCTGGACCTTTAATGAAAAACTGTTTTTT. Translation: CAWTFNEKLFF. Supplemented by reference TRBV30 and TRBJ1-4, the full variable domain reads SQTIHQWPATLVQPVGSPLSLECTVEGTSNPNLYWYRQAAGRGLQLLFYSVGIGQISSEVPQNLSASRPQDRQFILSSKKLLLSDSGFYLCAWTFNEKLFFGSGTQLSVL.

A single count supports this clone. The genes are TRBV29-1 and TRBJ1-1; TRBD1 is a possible D gene (5 bases). Looked up from germline, CDR1 is SQVTM and CDR2 is ANQGSEA. The length of the CDR3 is 14 residues. Between the trimmed V and J ends, which lost 3 bases and 0 bases, there was a span of 11 bases. CDR3 region: CSVDTGTMNTEAFF. DNA for the CDR3: TGCAGCGTTGATACAGGTACCATGAACACTGAAGCTTTCTTT.

A few counts support this clone. V usage is TRBV5-6 and J usage is TRBJ1-2; possibly TRBD1 for D (5 bases). Trimming cost V 2 bases and J 3 bases, with 8 bases left between them. The CDR3 has 13 amino acids. The germline V gene encodes CDR1 SGHDT and CDR2 YYEEEE. CDR3 in amino acids: CASSFWGDYGYTF. CDR3 bases: TGTGCCAGCAGCTTTTGGGGGGACTATGGCTACACCTTC. Variable domain in full (rest from reference TRBV5-6 and TRBJ1-2): DAGVTQSPTHLIKTRGQQVTLRCSPKSGHDTVSWYQQALGQGPQFIFQYYEEEERQRGNFPDRFSGHQFPNYSSELNVNALLLGDSALYLCASSFWGDYGYTFGSGTRLTVV.

The chain has TRBV30 and TRBJ1-5; 7 nucleotides line up with TRBD1. This CDR3 spans 17 amino acids. The V and J ends lost 1 base and 6 bases, in that order; junction bases with no gene match: 15. CDR1 GTSNPN and CDR2 SVGIG come from the germline V gene (reference sequence). Here the CDR3 DNA reads TGTGCCTGGAGTGGGGGGACAGTTCTAGCTTCGGGTCAGCCCCAGCATTTT. Translated: CAWSGGTVLASGQPQHF.

The J gene is TRBJ1-2, the V gene TRBV19; 9 nucleotides line up with TRBD1. J was trimmed by 4 bases and V by 6 bases; bases with no gene match: 9. The germline V gene encodes CDR1 LNHDA and CDR2 SQIVND (reference sequence). This CDR3 has 15 residues. CDR3 amino acids: CASSGTGGWAYGYTF. CDR3 DNA: TGTGCCAGTAGCGGTACAGGGGGCTGGGCCTATGGCTACACCTTC.

V usage is TRBV19 and J usage is TRBJ1-5; 7 bases are a match to TRBD1. The CDR3 is 16 amino acids. The V and J ends lost 7 bases and 1 base, in that order; junction bases with no gene match: 10. The germline gives CDR1 LNHDA, CDR2 SQIVND (reference sequence). The CDR3 nucleotides read TGTGCCAGTACCAACGTGTACAGGGGAAGCAATCAGCCCCAGCATTTT. It specifies CASTNVYRGSNQPQHF.

V is TRBV5-1 and J is TRBJ1-2; tentative D call: TRBD1 (6 bases). The CDR3 totals 16 residues. Germline loops: CDR1 SGHRS, CDR2 YFSETQ. Between the trimmed V and J ends, which lost 3 bases and 1 base, there was a span of 16 bases. The CDR3 reads CASSSTSGGYNYGYTF. The CDR3 DNA reads TGCGCCAGCAGCTCAACCAGCGGGGGCTATAACTATGGCTACACCTTC.

The chain links TRBV28 to TRBJ2-5, with a possible D match to TRBD2 (5 bases). Trimming took off 6 bases at V and 4 bases at J, with 21 bases between the two ends. Germline lookup yields CDR1 MDHEN and CDR2 SYDVKM. CDR3 length: 16 residues. As DNA, the CDR3 is TGTGCCAGCAGGTCAGGCGGACCTAGCATGGTAGAGACCCAGTACTTC. Translating it yields CASRSGGPSMVETQYF.

This sequence joins TRBV4-1 and TRBJ2-5; D is possibly TRBD2 (6 bases). V gave up 1 base and J gave up 5 bases, with 17 bases separating them. The CDR3 consists of 16 residues. Germline loops: CDR1 MGHRA, CDR2 YSYEKL. CDR3 DNA sequence: TGCGCCAGCAGCCAAGGACTGCGGGATGAGATGGAGACCCAGTACTTC. Protein product: CASSQGLRDEMETQYF.

The CDR3 protein is CASSLGTDSYEQYF. The CDR3 DNA follows: TGTGCCAGCAGCTTGGGGACAGACTCCTACGAGCAGTACTTC. The chain couples TRBV5-4 to TRBJ2-7, with a possible D match to TRBD1 (6 bases). The CDR3 is 14 amino acids. Germline CDR1 is SGHNT and CDR2 is YYREEE (reference sequence). V was shortened by 0 bases and J by 0 bases, with 7 bases between the two germline ends.

The chain couples TRBV19 to TRBJ2-6; D not certain. CDR1 is LNHDA and CDR2 is SQIVND in the germline V gene (reference sequence). V shed 7 bases and J shed 2 bases, with 12 bases lying between them. This CDR3 has 15 residues. This chain's CDR3 is CASTYDTAGANVLTF. CDR3 in DNA: TGTGCCAGTACCTACGATACAGCTGGGGCCAACGTCCTGACTTTC.

This clone has just one count. The genes are TRBV18 and TRBJ2-1, with 7 bases lining up with TRBD2. The CDR3 length is 13 residues. After removal of 5 bases from V and 8 bases from J, the junction contained 6 bases not matched to a gene. Germline V gene sequence: CDR1 KGHSH, CDR2 LQKENI. CDR3 sequence reads: CASSGWTSDEQFF. DNA of the CDR3: TGTGCCAGCTCAGGGTGGACTAGTGATGAGCAGTTCTTC.

The chain recombines TRBV7-9 with TRBJ2-7; D might be TRBD2 (5 bases). The CDR3 consists of 14 residues. Germline lookup yields CDR1 SEHNR and CDR2 FQNEAQ (reference sequence). V gave up 1 base and J gave up 6 bases, with 13 bases separating them. The chain's CDR3 is CASSLVRGEAEQYF. In DNA form, the CDR3 reads TGTGCCAGCAGCTTAGTCCGGGGAGAAGCCGAGCAGTACTTC.

To note about this clone: In the same sample, other DNA sequences code for this CDR3. The rearrangement joins TRBV27 to TRBJ2-1; 11 bases are a match to TRBD1. Unmatched junction bases numbered 4, after V lost 5 bases and J lost 4 bases. The CDR3 covers 15 residues. Germline values: CDR1 MNHEY, CDR2 SMNVEV (reference sequence). CDR3 DNA: TGTGCCAGCAGTCCCGGGACAGGGGGTTACAATGAGCAGTTCTTC. Its translation is CASSPGTGGYNEQFF.

The chain has TRBV9 and TRBJ2-5, with D tentatively TRBD2 (6 bases). V was pared by 0 bases and J by 4 bases, with 13 bases between. CDR3 size: 15 residues. Germline-derived CDR1 and CDR2 are SGDLS and YYNGEE. In DNA form, the CDR3 reads TGTGCCAGCAGCGTAGTCGGTAGCGGTCGAGAGACCCAGTACTTC. As protein: CASSVVGSGRETQYF.

The chain links TRBV6-6 to TRBJ1-1, with D tentatively TRBD1 (6 bases). From germline, CDR1 is MNHNY and CDR2 SVGAGI (reference sequence). Trimming cost V 7 bases and J 1 base, with 16 bases left between them. The CDR3 contains 15 residues. The CDR3 spells CASIPGSGANTEAFF. The CDR3 region has the DNA TGTGCCAGCATCCCTGGGTCAGGGGCGAACACTGAAGCTTTCTTT.

This clone was counted a single time. The chain is built from TRBV9 and TRBJ2-3; TRBD2 matches 8 bases. CDR3 length equals 15 residues. Germline V gene lookup returns CDR1 SGDLS and CDR2 YYNGEE. Unmatched junction bases numbered 4, after V lost 0 bases and J lost 4 bases. The CDR3 region is CASSVAGGVPDTQYF. In DNA form, the CDR3 reads TGTGCCAGCAGCGTAGCGGGAGGGGTGCCAGATACGCAGTATTTT. Full variable domain (remainder filled in from reference TRBV9 and TRBJ2-3): DSGVTQTPKHLITATGQRVTLRCSPRSGDLSVYWYQQSLDQGLQFLIQYYNGEERAKGNILERFSAQQFPDLHSELNLSSLELGDSALYFCASSVAGGVPDTQYFGPGTRLTVL.

This clone showed up just a few times. The chain uses TRBV4-2 and TRBJ2-7; D is ambiguous. V shed 3 bases and J shed 4 bases, with 10 bases lying between them. Germline CDR1 and CDR2: LGHNA and YNFKEQ. This CDR3 region has 13 residues. The CDR3 protein is CASSQALRYEQYF. The DNA for the CDR3 is TGTGCCAGCAGCCAGGCTTTACGATACGAGCAGTACTTC.

The rearrangement uses TRBV7-9 and TRBJ2-4; tentative D call: TRBD2 (7 bases). The CDR3 has 14 residues. V was pared by 1 base and J by 8 bases, with 12 bases between. Germline V gives CDR1 SEHNR, CDR2 FQNEAQ (reference sequence). For the CDR3, the DNA is TGTGCCAGCAGCTTAGTTAGGGAGGGGGACATTCAGTACTTC. Its translation is CASSLVREGDIQYF.

The chain employs TRBV19 and TRBJ2-7, with D maybe TRBD2 (6 bases). V dropped 7 bases and J dropped 3 bases, with 13 bases sitting between them. This CDR3 is built from 13 residues. Germline V gives CDR1 LNHDA, CDR2 SQIVND (reference sequence). The CDR3 sequence is CASMSWEDYEQYF. The CDR3 bases are TGTGCCAGTATGTCCTGGGAGGACTACGAGCAGTACTTC. The full variable domain, its missing parts supplied by reference TRBV19 and TRBJ2-7, is DGGITQSPKYLFRKEGQNVTLSCEQNLNHDAMYWYRQDPGQGLRLIYYSQIVNDFQKGDIAEGYSVSREKKESFPLTVTSAQKNPTAFYLCASMSWEDYEQYFGPGTRLTVT.

The chain recombines TRBV9 with TRBJ1-1, with D possibly being TRBD1 (6 bases). Germline lookup yields CDR1 SGDLS and CDR2 YYNGEE. V dropped 4 bases and J dropped 5 bases, with 15 bases sitting between them. This CDR3 is 14 amino acids long. In nucleotides, the CDR3 is TGTGCCAGCAGCCCAGAGGGGGTGAGGACTGAAGCTTTCTTT. This sequence encodes CASSPEGVRTEAFF.

The rearrangement uses TRBV11-3 and TRBJ2-3, with 13 bases identical to TRBD2. The CDR3 totals 15 residues. The trim removed 5 bases at V and 6 bases at J, leaving 5 bases unmatched. The V gene's germline CDR1 is SGHNT and CDR2 YENEEA. CDR3 in amino acids: CASSVRLAGGDTQYF. In DNA form, the CDR3 reads TGTGCCAGCAGCGTACGACTAGCGGGAGGCGATACGCAGTATTTT.

The chain uses TRBV6-1 and TRBJ1-5, with D uncertain. The germline CDR1 and CDR2 sequences are MNHNS and SASEGT. The CDR3 has 14 amino acids. The V end lost 1 base, the J end lost 4 bases, and 8 bases lay between the germline ends. DNA of the CDR3: TGTGCCAGCAGTGAAGGGCCGGGTAATCAGCCCCAGCATTTT. Translation: CASSEGPGNQPQHF.

The chain couples TRBV2 to TRBJ2-7; possible D gene TRBD2, 6 bases. The CDR3 is 17 amino acids. Trimming took 5 bases from V and 0 from J, leaving 20 bases between them. Germline V lookup: CDR1 SNHLY, CDR2 FYNNEI. In nucleotides, the CDR3 is TGTGCCAGCAGTTCGTTCTTTCTTGCGGGGTCCTCCTACGAGCAGTACTTC. Protein product: CASSSFFLAGSSYEQYF.

The V and J genes are TRBV2 and TRBJ2-3, with a weak D call TRBD1 (6 bases). The CDR3 has 15 amino acids. The ends were cut back, 1 base at V and 1 base at J, with 9 bases in the middle. Per the germline V gene, CDR1 is SNHLY and CDR2 is FYNNEI. CDR3 DNA sequence: TGTGCCAGCAGTGAAGGGGACACAGGCACAGATACGCAGTATTTT. This gives the protein CASSEGDTGTDTQYF.

The gene calls are TRBV6-1 and TRBJ2-7, with D possibly matching TRBD1 (6 bases). Germline CDR1 MNHNS, CDR2 SASEGT. This CDR3 comprises 13 residues. The ends were cut back, 10 bases at V and 2 bases at J, with 15 bases in the middle. This CDR3 is CATEVTGTYEQYF. CDR3 DNA sequence: TGTGCCACTGAAGTCACAGGGACCTACGAGCAGTACTTC.

In this sample, this clone turned up once. The chain recombines TRBV2 with TRBJ1-2; 7 nucleotides agree with TRBD1. This CDR3 has 15 amino acids. Germline CDR1 SNHLY, CDR2 FYNNEI. The J segment lost 7 bases and the V segment lost 7 bases, leaving 15 bases of the junction unmatched. In DNA form, the CDR3 reads TGTGCCAGCATATTTATCCAGACAGGGAGATCTGGCTACACCTTC. Protein product: CASIFIQTGRSGYTF.

This chain connects TRBV6-4 to TRBJ1-2; no clear D gene. Trimming removed 6 bases from V and 1 base from J, with 15 bases in between. The CDR3 has 15 amino acids. Germline V CDR1 and CDR2: MRHNA, SNTAGT. The CDR3: CASRLAGFSNYGYTF. CDR3 in DNA: TGTGCCAGCAGACTCGCGGGTTTCAGTAACTATGGCTACACCTTC.

This clone was recorded a few times. The gene calls are TRBV10-1 and TRBJ2-7, with a possible D match to TRBD2 (7 bases). Looked up from germline, CDR1 is WNHNN and CDR2 is SYGVQD (reference sequence). This CDR3 has 15 residues. The V end lost 7 bases, the J end lost 2 bases, and 18 bases lay between the germline ends. The CDR3 region has the DNA TGCGCCAGCACGTTACGGGGGGCTTACACCTACGAGCAGTACTTC. Translating it yields CASTLRGAYTYEQYF.

The chain links TRBV7-3 to TRBJ2-5; possibly TRBD2 for D (6 bases). The V and J ends lost 4 bases and 0 bases respectively, with 9 bases between them. In germline, CDR1 is SGHTA, CDR2 FQGTGA. The CDR3 consists of 14 residues. CDR3: CASSYGGNQETQYF. The CDR3 bases are TGTGCCAGCAGCTACGGCGGGAACCAAGAGACCCAGTACTTC.

V gene TRBV11-2 combines with J gene TRBJ2-3; TRBD2 aligns across 10 bases. Trimming took 4 bases from V and 2 from J; bases not matched to a gene: 9. Germline CDR1 SGHAT, CDR2 FQNNGV. The CDR3 is 17 residues long. CDR3 in amino acids: CASSYLAGAGVTDTQYF. The CDR3 bases are TGTGCCAGCAGCTACCTAGCGGGAGCGGGGGTCACAGATACGCAGTATTTT.

The chain couples TRBV14 to TRBJ2-3; 9 bases are a match to TRBD2. Germline CDR1 and CDR2: SGHDN and FVKESK. The V and J ends lost 4 bases and 2 bases, in that order; junction bases with no gene match: 7. The length of the CDR3 is 16 residues. The CDR3 nucleotides read TGTGCCAGCAGCCTTAGTACTAGCGGGTACACAGATACGCAGTATTTT. Translation gives CASSLSTSGYTDTQYF.